A selection of T cell receptor beta chains follows, all from one sample in a study of blood T cell repertoires in COVID-19. Generated by immunoSEQ multiplex PCR, the TCRdb table keeps only in-frame clones and is missing some. The profile shows about 180,000 clones, 82% of them singletons. The sequencing sample was made of peripheral blood. The receptors were gathered from a woman aged 70-85 years with acute or convalescent COVID-19. The CDR3 runs from the conserved cysteine through the conserved F or W. Each record gives: D gene, J gene, V gene, clone size, CDR3 protein, CDR3 DNA. The D gene is left open where the match is weak. The size of a clone is reported for some rows only, either as once, few or many, or as a class for expanded clones.

d_call: TRBD1; j_call: TRBJ1-3; v_call: TRBV10-3; clone_size: -; cdr3_aa: CAISDPGQGRGNTIYF; cdr3_nt: TGTGCCATCAGTGACCCGGGACAGGGACGTGGAAACACCATATATTTT
d_call: -; j_call: TRBJ2-2; v_call: TRBV6-5; clone_size: once; cdr3_aa: CASSYSATGELFF; cdr3_nt: TGTGCCAGCAGTTACTCTGCGACCGGGGAGCTGTTTTTT
d_call: -; j_call: TRBJ2-2; v_call: TRBV7-2; clone_size: many; cdr3_aa: CASSAMAGPNTGELFF; cdr3_nt: TGTGCCAGCAGCGCCATGGCGGGACCGAACACCGGGGAGCTGTTTTTT
d_call: -; j_call: TRBJ1-5; v_call: TRBV4-2; clone_size: few; cdr3_aa: CASSQRQEINQPQHF; cdr3_nt: TGTGCCAGCAGCCAGCGACAGGAAATAAATCAGCCCCAGCATTTT
d_call: -; j_call: TRBJ2-5; v_call: TRBV4-1; clone_size: -; cdr3_aa: CASSLKRWGDQETQYF; cdr3_nt: TGCGCCAGCAGCCTGAAGCGGTGGGGGGACCAAGAGACCCAGTACTTC
d_call: TRBD1; j_call: TRBJ1-6; v_call: TRBV6-6; clone_size: -; cdr3_aa: CASSYSGQGASPLHF; cdr3_nt: TGTGCCAGCAGTTACTCGGGACAGGGGGCTTCACCCCTCCACTTT
d_call: TRBD1; j_call: TRBJ2-7; v_call: TRBV7-4; clone_size: -; cdr3_aa: CASSPYATGYEQYF; cdr3_nt: TGTGCCAGCAGTCCCTACGCGACAGGGTACGAGCAGTACTTC
d_call: TRBD2; j_call: TRBJ2-7; v_call: TRBV7-9; clone_size: -; cdr3_aa: CASTLSGSGEQYF; cdr3_nt: TGTGCCAGCACCCTGAGCGGGAGTGGTGAGCAGTACTTC
d_call: TRBD1; j_call: TRBJ1-6; v_call: TRBV6-5; clone_size: -; cdr3_aa: CASSYPPDRRNSPLHF; cdr3_nt: TGTGCCAGCAGTTATCCGCCGGACAGGAGAAATTCACCCCTCCACTTT
d_call: -; j_call: TRBJ2-3; v_call: TRBV7-9; clone_size: once; cdr3_aa: CASSSGTFPGSTQYF; cdr3_nt: TGTGCCAGCAGCTCCGGGACATTCCCGGGGAGTACGCAGTATTTT
d_call: TRBD2; j_call: TRBJ2-3; v_call: TRBV7-9; clone_size: -; cdr3_aa: CAVAGGPGRTDTQYF; cdr3_nt: TGTGCTGTAGCGGGAGGGCCCGGTAGGACAGATACGCAGTATTTT
d_call: TRBD1; j_call: TRBJ2-7; v_call: TRBV5-6; clone_size: -; cdr3_aa: CASSPARTGYYEQYF; cdr3_nt: TGTGCCAGCAGCCCCGCTCGGACAGGGTATTACGAGCAGTACTTC
d_call: TRBD1; j_call: TRBJ1-1; v_call: TRBV19; clone_size: -; cdr3_aa: CASSVSGTGSTEAFF; cdr3_nt: TGTGCCAGTAGTGTCTCCGGGACAGGGAGCACTGAAGCTTTCTTT
d_call: -; j_call: TRBJ1-3; v_call: TRBV4-2; clone_size: few; cdr3_aa: CASSQDQGTGSGNTIYF; cdr3_nt: TGTGCCAGCAGCCAAGATCAGGGGACGGGCTCTGGAAACACCATATATTTT
d_call: TRBD1; j_call: TRBJ1-2; v_call: TRBV5-4; clone_size: -; cdr3_aa: CASSFQGAKGYTF; cdr3_nt: TGTGCCAGCAGCTTTCAGGGGGCTAAGGGCTACACCTTC
d_call: -; j_call: TRBJ2-1; v_call: TRBV5-4; clone_size: -; cdr3_aa: CASSFQYNEQFF; cdr3_nt: TGTGCCAGCAGCTTTCAGTACAATGAGCAGTTCTTC
d_call: TRBD1; j_call: TRBJ1-2; v_call: TRBV4-3; clone_size: -; cdr3_aa: CASSYDRGHGYTF; cdr3_nt: TGCGCCAGCAGCTATGACAGGGGCCATGGCTACACCTTC
d_call: -; j_call: TRBJ2-1; v_call: TRBV28; clone_size: once; cdr3_aa: CASSPHRFGANEQFF; cdr3_nt: TGTGCCAGCAGCCCCCATCGGTTCGGAGCGAATGAGCAGTTCTTC
d_call: -; j_call: TRBJ1-5; v_call: TRBV12-3/TRBV12-4; clone_size: -; cdr3_aa: CASSLGRVQPQHF; cdr3_nt: TGTGCCAGCAGTTTGGGCAGGGTCCAGCCCCAGCATTTT
d_call: TRBD1; j_call: TRBJ2-7; v_call: TRBV29-1; clone_size: -; cdr3_aa: CSVTGGGYEQYF; cdr3_nt: TGCAGCGTTACAGGGGGCGGCTACGAGCAGTACTTC
d_call: -; j_call: TRBJ1-6; v_call: TRBV2; clone_size: -; cdr3_aa: CGSHRAQSPLHF; cdr3_nt: TGTGGTTCCCACAGGGCGCAATCACCCCTCCACTTT
d_call: -; j_call: TRBJ1-6; v_call: TRBV9; clone_size: -; cdr3_aa: CASSRENSPLHF; cdr3_nt: TGTGCCAGCAGCCGGGAAAATTCACCCCTCCACTTT
d_call: -; j_call: TRBJ1-2; v_call: TRBV7-2; clone_size: once; cdr3_aa: CASSFRRETESGGYTF; cdr3_nt: TGTGCCAGCAGCTTTAGGAGGGAGACCGAGTCAGGCGGCTACACCTTC
d_call: TRBD2; j_call: TRBJ2-1; v_call: TRBV18; clone_size: few; cdr3_aa: CASSPYTASGIYNEQFF; cdr3_nt: TGTGCCAGCTCACCATATACCGCTAGCGGAATTTACAATGAGCAGTTCTTC
d_call: -; j_call: TRBJ1-6; v_call: TRBV27; clone_size: -; cdr3_aa: CASSLYSPANSPLHF; cdr3_nt: TGTGCCAGCAGTTTATACAGTCCGGCAAATTCACCCCTCCACTTT
d_call: TRBD1; j_call: TRBJ2-7; v_call: TRBV27; clone_size: once; cdr3_aa: CASSTYRGTGLGGLYEQYF; cdr3_nt: TGTGCCAGCAGTACCTACCGAGGGACAGGGCTGGGGGGTTTATACGAGCAGTACTTC
d_call: -; j_call: TRBJ1-1; v_call: TRBV2; clone_size: once; cdr3_aa: CASRPGTTPNTEAFF; cdr3_nt: TGTGCCAGCCGACCGGGTACTACCCCGAACACTGAAGCTTTCTTT
d_call: -; j_call: TRBJ1-3; v_call: TRBV19; clone_size: -; cdr3_aa: CASSLGQLSGNTIYF; cdr3_nt: TGTGCCAGTAGTCTCGGACAACTCTCTGGAAACACCATATATTTT
d_call: -; j_call: TRBJ2-6; v_call: TRBV7-2; clone_size: -; cdr3_aa: CASSGPGFLSGANVLTF; cdr3_nt: TGTGCCAGCAGCGGTCCGGGTTTTCTTTCAGGGGCCAACGTCCTGACTTTC
d_call: -; j_call: TRBJ2-6; v_call: TRBV12-3/TRBV12-4; clone_size: -; cdr3_aa: CASSFALSNVLTF; cdr3_nt: TGTGCCAGCAGTTTCGCCCTATCCAACGTCCTGACTTTC
d_call: TRBD1; j_call: TRBJ2-7; v_call: TRBV7-8; clone_size: -; cdr3_aa: CASSAGQGVEQYF; cdr3_nt: TGTGCCAGCAGCGCGGGACAGGGTGTCGAGCAGTACTTC
d_call: -; j_call: TRBJ1-3; v_call: TRBV5-1; clone_size: few; cdr3_aa: CASSLEGGASSGNTIYF; cdr3_nt: TGCGCCAGCAGCTTGGAAGGGGGGGCCAGCTCTGGAAACACCATATATTTT
d_call: -; j_call: TRBJ2-1; v_call: TRBV28; clone_size: -; cdr3_aa: CASSFRVYEQFF; cdr3_nt: TGTGCCAGCAGTTTCCGGGTTTATGAGCAGTTCTTC
d_call: -; j_call: TRBJ1-1; v_call: TRBV7-9; clone_size: -; cdr3_aa: CASSLEDRSAFF; cdr3_nt: TGTGCCAGCAGCTTAGAAGACAGGTCAGCTTTCTTT
d_call: TRBD1; j_call: TRBJ1-3; v_call: TRBV28; clone_size: -; cdr3_aa: CASSFPGTGGNTIYF; cdr3_nt: TGTGCCAGCAGTTTTCCCGGGACAGGAGGAAACACCATATATTTT
d_call: -; j_call: TRBJ1-6; v_call: TRBV9; clone_size: -; cdr3_aa: CASSSTRDGGSPLHF; cdr3_nt: TGTGCCAGCAGCTCAACCAGGGACGGGGGTTCACCCCTCCACTTT
d_call: -; j_call: TRBJ1-5; v_call: TRBV6-5; clone_size: few; cdr3_aa: CASSIVADSNQPQHF; cdr3_nt: TGTGCCAGCAGCATTGTGGCAGATAGCAATCAGCCCCAGCATTTT
d_call: TRBD1; j_call: TRBJ1-2; v_call: TRBV9; clone_size: -; cdr3_aa: CASSDDRVYGYTF; cdr3_nt: TGTGCCAGCAGCGACGACAGGGTCTATGGCTACACCTTC
d_call: -; j_call: TRBJ2-7; v_call: TRBV28; clone_size: -; cdr3_aa: CASSLAGATTISEQYF; cdr3_nt: TGTGCCAGCAGTTTGGCGGGGGCCACTACGATATCCGAGCAGTACTTC
d_call: -; j_call: TRBJ2-5; v_call: TRBV6-2/TRBV6-3; clone_size: -; cdr3_aa: CASSPGRIQETQYF; cdr3_nt: TGTGCCAGCAGCCCAGGCAGGATCCAAGAGACCCAGTACTTC
d_call: -; j_call: TRBJ1-6; v_call: TRBV10-3; clone_size: -; cdr3_aa: CAISEGSGYNSPLHF; cdr3_nt: TGTGCCATCAGTGAGGGTTCGGGGTATAATTCACCCCTCCACTTT
d_call: -; j_call: TRBJ1-2; v_call: TRBV5-5; clone_size: -; cdr3_aa: CASSFRVPQVDYGYTF; cdr3_nt: TGTGCCAGCAGCTTCAGGGTCCCCCAGGTGGACTATGGCTACACCTTC
d_call: -; j_call: TRBJ1-5; v_call: TRBV6-2/TRBV6-3; clone_size: -; cdr3_aa: CASTYSGAVNQPQHF; cdr3_nt: TGTGCCAGCACCTACTCGGGGGCAGTCAATCAGCCCCAGCATTTT
d_call: TRBD1; j_call: TRBJ1-6; v_call: TRBV7-9; clone_size: -; cdr3_aa: CASSLGDRKGSPLHF; cdr3_nt: TGTGCCAGCAGCTTAGGGGACAGGAAAGGGTCACCCCTCCACTTT
d_call: -; j_call: TRBJ1-5; v_call: TRBV7-9; clone_size: -; cdr3_aa: CASSLGGGDQPQHF; cdr3_nt: TGTGCCAGCAGCTTGGGGGGAGGTGATCAGCCCCAGCATTTT
d_call: -; j_call: TRBJ1-4; v_call: TRBV6-5; clone_size: -; cdr3_aa: CASSYGYRSNEKLFF; cdr3_nt: TGTGCCAGCAGTTACGGATACAGGAGTAATGAAAAACTGTTTTTT
d_call: TRBD1; j_call: TRBJ2-1; v_call: TRBV28; clone_size: -; cdr3_aa: CASRPPGQIGYNEQFF; cdr3_nt: TGTGCCAGCAGGCCGCCGGGACAGATCGGCTACAATGAGCAGTTCTTC
d_call: -; j_call: TRBJ1-3; v_call: TRBV7-6; clone_size: -; cdr3_aa: CASSSSTADSGNTIYF; cdr3_nt: TGTGCCAGCAGCTCGTCGACAGCCGACTCTGGAAACACCATATATTTT
d_call: TRBD2; j_call: TRBJ2-1; v_call: TRBV5-4; clone_size: -; cdr3_aa: CASSLDSSGHNEQFF; cdr3_nt: TGTGCCAGCAGCTTGGATTCTAGCGGACACAATGAGCAGTTCTTC